This entry describes one T cell receptor beta chain. Its matching antigen is unknown. Alongside CTLA-4 blockade with ipilimumab, patients with chemo-refractory metastatic non-small-cell lung cancer received focal radiation. This entry comes from a study of radiotherapy plus CTLA-4 blockade in lung cancer. About the study: Objective responses were observed in around 17% of patients, and disease control was achieved by approximately 32%.

Assay used: immunoSEQ multiplex PCR; TCRdb lists only in-frame clones, some missing. The repertoire includes more than 90,000 clones, approximately 82% of them detected once, and roughly 25% sits in the top ten. Germline V gene sequence: CDR1 KGHSH, CDR2 LQKENI. This CDR3 spans 12 amino acids. V lost 3 bases and J lost 5, with 7 bases in between. Notes on the study in general: The best predictor of response was reported to be early blood T cell clone dynamics, with interferon-beta.

The sequence was collected from a human donor with non-small cell lung cancer that progressed on radiotherapy plus ipilimumab. This material consisted of peripheral blood, taken from a patient treated with radiotherapy plus ipilimumab. This chain links TRBV18 with TRBJ2-5; possibly TRBD2 for D (5 bases). This CDR3 is CASSPQRETQYF. Here the CDR3 DNA reads TGTGCCAGCTCACCCCAGCGGGAGACCCAGTACTTC.